A single sample is the source of the 31 T cell receptor beta chains below, sequenced in a study of CD4+ T cells in melanoma. Generated by immunoSEQ multiplex PCR, the TCRdb table keeps only in-frame clones and is missing some. The data contain 9,500 to 12,000 clones, around 63% of them singletons. Sequencing was performed on cells from a culture (not recorded whether cultured in vitro). The source of these receptors is a human donor with melanoma.

This clone was recorded only once. This chain links TRBV6-1 with TRBJ1-2; weak D call: TRBD1 (5 bases). This CDR3 is 14 amino acids long. V lost 4 bases to trimming and J lost 4 bases, with 13 bases between them. Germline CDR1 is MNHNS and CDR2 is SASEGT. As DNA, the CDR3 is TGTGCCAGCAGTGTTACCAGGGTGAGCTATGGCTACACCTTC. This sequence encodes CASSVTRVSYGYTF.

V and J are TRBV6-6 and TRBJ1-5; perhaps TRBD1 as D (5 bases). Germline CDR1 and CDR2: MNHNY and SVGAGI (reference sequence). The CDR3 length is 14 residues. The V and J ends lost 6 bases and 4 bases respectively, with 13 bases between them. The CDR3 reads CASSLNQGNQPQHF. CDR3 in DNA: TGTGCCAGCAGCCTGAACCAGGGAAATCAGCCCCAGCATTTT.

The chain has TRBV5-1 and TRBJ1-1; 7 bases fit TRBD1. The V and J ends lost 3 bases and 6 bases, in that order; junction bases with no gene match: 8. Germline CDR1 is SGHRS and CDR2 is YFSETQ. The CDR3 length is 14 residues. Here the CDR3 DNA reads TGCGCCAGCAGCTCGGAGGGGGCGACGGCTGAAGCTTTCTTT. Its translation is CASSSEGATAEAFF.

V usage is TRBV5-1 and J usage is TRBJ2-2; D call uncertain. The CDR3 loop spans 13 amino acids. The V gene's germline CDR1 is SGHRS and CDR2 YFSETQ. Trimming took 4 bases from V and 8 from J, leaving 12 bases between them. DNA for the CDR3: TGCGCCAGCAGCCGAGAATGGGAAGGGGAGCTGTTTTTT. Residues: CASSREWEGELFF.

V is TRBV9 and J is TRBJ1-3; D not resolved. V was cut by 4 bases and J by 7 bases, with 9 bases left in between. Germline-derived CDR1 and CDR2 are SGDLS and YYNGEE. The CDR3 spans 12 residues. For the CDR3, the DNA is TGTGCCAGCAGCTCGAGACGGAACACCATATATTTT. Protein product: CASSSRRNTIYF.

This chain connects TRBV9 to TRBJ2-1; 7 nucleotides line up with TRBD2. The germline gives CDR1 SGDLS, CDR2 YYNGEE. The CDR3 sequence is 15 residues long. The V gene end was trimmed by 0 bases and the J gene end by 0 bases; junction bases not matched to a gene: 0. In DNA, the CDR3 is TGTGCCAGCAGCGTAGCGGGGGGCTCCTACAATGAGCAGTTCTTC. Amino acids: CASSVAGGSYNEQFF.

The chain joins TRBV6-1 to TRBJ2-7, with TRBD1 matching 9 bases. CDR3 length equals 14 residues. Trimming removed 7 bases from V and 2 bases from J; junction bases left unmatched: 6. Germline CDR1 reads MNHNS; CDR2 reads SASEGT. The CDR3 reads CASKGDRAPYEQYF. The CDR3 nucleotides read TGTGCCAGCAAGGGGGACAGGGCACCCTACGAGCAGTACTTC.

This chain uses TRBV15 with TRBJ2-7; 7 nucleotides align to TRBD1. The V gene's germline CDR1 is LNHNV and CDR2 YYDKDF (reference sequence). CDR3 length: 14 residues. V shed 5 bases, J shed 3 bases, and the junction held 7 bases outside the gene matches. The CDR3 DNA reads TGTGCCACCAGCCCACGACAGGGAAACTACGAGCAGTACTTC. Translated: CATSPRQGNYEQYF.

The chain joins TRBV5-4 to TRBJ1-2; 7 bases are shared with TRBD1. The CDR3 runs 13 residues. CDR1 and CDR2 from the germline V gene are SGHNT and YYREEE (reference sequence). With 4 bases clipped from V and 10 bases from J, the junction kept 10 bases outside the gene matches. The chain's CDR3 is CASSQTGKRDYTF. DNA for the CDR3: TGTGCCAGCAGCCAGACAGGGAAGCGAGACTACACCTTC.

V gene TRBV4-1 combines with J gene TRBJ1-2, with 10 bases identical to TRBD1. J gave up 4 bases and V 5 bases, and 10 bases lay outside the gene matches. The CDR3 has 16 residues. Germline V lookup: CDR1 MGHRA, CDR2 YSYEKL. The CDR3 nucleotides are TGCGCCAGCAGCTCCCCGCCCGGGACAGGGGTCTATGGCTACACCTTC. This gives the protein CASSSPPGTGVYGYTF.

This chain uses TRBV5-4 with TRBJ2-3, with unresolved D. The CDR3 runs to 15 residues. The germline V gene has CDR1 SGHNT and CDR2 YYREEE (reference sequence). Trimming shortened V by 4 bases and J by 1 base, and 13 bases separated the two germline ends. CDR3 DNA: TGTGCCAGCAGCCACAAAACGTGGGGCACAGATACGCAGTATTTT. Its protein product is CASSHKTWGTDTQYF.

The V gene is TRBV15, the J gene TRBJ1-6, with 8 bases matching TRBD1. CDR3 length equals 20 residues. Germline V CDR1 and CDR2: LNHNV, YYDKDF (reference sequence). J was trimmed by 2 bases and V by 0 bases; bases with no gene match: 12. The CDR3 coding sequence is TGTGCCACCAGCAGAGATCGTATGACAGGGGAGATGGCCTATAATTCACCCCTCCACTTT. Amino acids: CATSRDRMTGEMAYNSPLHF. Filled out from reference TRBV15 and TRBJ1-6, the complete variable domain reads DAMVIQNPRYQVTQFGKPVTLSCSQTLNHNVMYWYQQKSSQAPKLLFHYYDKDFNNEADTPDNFQSRRPNTSFCFLDIRSPGLGDTAMYLCATSRDRMTGEMAYNSPLHFGNGTRLTVT.

The chain joins TRBV5-8 to TRBJ1-2; 7 bases line up with TRBD1. Losses at the gene ends were 6 bases for V and 13 bases for J; bases not matched to a gene: 9. Germline CDR1 reads SGHTS; CDR2 reads YDEGEE. The CDR3 totals 11 residues. CDR3 residues: CASIIIRTGTF. The CDR3 nucleotides read TGTGCCAGCATAATCATTCGGACAGGCACCTTC. The complete variable domain, with remaining parts taken from reference TRBV5-8 and TRBJ1-2, reads EAGVTQSPTHLIKTRGQQATLRCSPISGHTSVYWYQQALGLGLQFLLWYDEGEERNRGNFPPRFSGRQFPNYSSELNVNALELEDSALYLCASIIIRTGTFGSGTRLTVV.

V is TRBV7-2 and J is TRBJ1-1; D perhaps matches TRBD1 (5 bases). Germline loops: CDR1 SGHTA, CDR2 FQGNSA. There are 14 residues in the CDR3. Deletions cut 3 bases from V and 4 bases from J, with 12 bases between. CDR3 DNA sequence: TGTGCCAGCAGCTTGGGGGGTTGGGGCACTGAAGCTTTCTTT. This encodes CASSLGGWGTEAFF.

V usage is TRBV7-8 and J usage is TRBJ1-1; unclear D gene. CDR3 length equals 14 residues. V was cut by 3 bases and J by 2 bases, with 10 bases left in between. In germline, CDR1 is SGHVS, CDR2 FQNEAQ. The CDR3 sequence: CASSFSIGNTEAFF. As DNA, the CDR3 is TGTGCCAGCAGCTTCAGTATCGGCAACACTGAAGCTTTCTTT.

The V call is TRBV30, the J call TRBJ2-1, with a possible D match to TRBD1 (5 bases). CDR3 length equals 13 residues. Looked up from germline, CDR1 is GTSNPN and CDR2 is SVGIG (reference sequence). CDR3 in amino acids: CACQGSWYNEQFF. Here the CDR3 DNA reads TGTGCTTGCCAGGGTTCTTGGTACAATGAGCAGTTCTTC.

Only one count was recorded for this clone. The gene calls are TRBV5-6 and TRBJ2-3; D call uncertain. Looked up from germline, CDR1 is SGHDT and CDR2 is YYEEEE. The CDR3 runs 12 residues. Trimming stripped 1 base from V and 7 bases from J, with 7 bases between. CDR3 loop: CASSLSVYTQYF. The CDR3 DNA reads as TGTGCCAGCAGCTTGTCTGTGTATACGCAGTATTTT.

This clone has just a few counts. The V and J genes are TRBV18 and TRBJ2-7; TRBD1 agrees at 9 bases. The germline V gene has CDR1 KGHSH and CDR2 LQKENI. This CDR3 has 13 amino acids. Germline trimming cut 8 bases from V and 5 bases from J; bases unmatched to any gene: 7. The CDR3 DNA reads as TGTGCCAGCCGGCCATGGACAGGGGACGAGCAGTACTTC. It yields the protein CASRPWTGDEQYF.

This clone is medium-sized. The chain combines TRBV2 with TRBJ2-2; maybe TRBD1 (6 bases). The CDR3 contains 14 residues. With 7 bases removed from V and 6 bases from J, the gap between germline ends came to 15 bases. Germline V gene sequence: CDR1 SNHLY, CDR2 FYNNEI. CDR3 loop: CASKVLGAAGELFF. The CDR3 DNA is TGTGCCAGCAAGGTCTTGGGGGCAGCCGGGGAGCTGTTTTTT.

This rearrangement joins TRBV29-1 to TRBJ2-1, with D tentatively TRBD2 (5 bases). V lost 5 bases and J 6 bases, leaving 11 bases between the germline ends. The CDR3 has 12 amino acids. Germline V gene data show CDR1 as SQVTM and CDR2 as ANQGSEA. CDR3 sequence: CSVPDWTNEQFF. In DNA form, the CDR3 reads TGCAGCGTTCCGGACTGGACCAATGAGCAGTTCTTC.

This clone was observed a few times. This chain connects TRBV18 to TRBJ1-2, with D unclear. Trimming pared 8 bases from V and 0 bases from J, leaving 10 bases between. Germline CDR1 reads KGHSH; CDR2 reads LQKENI. This CDR3 is built from 13 residues. The CDR3 DNA reads as TGTGCCAGCGGAAAGGGAGCTAACTATGGCTACACCTTC. As protein: CASGKGANYGYTF.

The V gene is TRBV30, the J gene TRBJ1-1; the D is unclear. Germline lookup yields CDR1 GTSNPN and CDR2 SVGIG (reference sequence). The CDR3 is made up of 13 amino acids. V lost 4 bases to trimming and J lost 0 bases, with 9 bases between them. The DNA of the CDR3 is TGTGCCTGGACGCAAGACGTGAACACTGAAGCTTTCTTT. Encoded protein: CAWTQDVNTEAFF.

This chain connects TRBV5-1 to TRBJ2-5; tentatively, D is TRBD1 or TRBD2 (6 bases each). Germline CDR1 SGHRS, CDR2 YFSETQ. This CDR3 region has 15 residues. Trimming removed 6 bases from V and 5 bases from J, with 20 bases in between. The chain's CDR3 is CASTPSGGREETQYF. CDR3 in DNA: TGCGCCAGCACCCCTTCCGGGGGCCGGGAGGAGACCCAGTACTTC.

The J gene is TRBJ2-5, the V gene TRBV2; tentative D call: TRBD1 (6 bases). The germline V and J ends were trimmed by 0 bases and 6 bases, with 14 bases remaining between them. CDR1 and CDR2 from the germline V gene are SNHLY and FYNNEI. This CDR3 is built from 15 residues. Written as DNA, the CDR3 is TGTGCCAGCAGTGAAGCCAGACTGGGGGCGAAGACCCAGTACTTC. It specifies CASSEARLGAKTQYF.

This clone was found a few times. DNA for the CDR3: TGTGCCAGCAGTTATTCCGCGCGGGTCACAGATACGCAGTATTTT. Protein: CASSYSARVTDTQYF. This chain joins TRBV6-6 and TRBJ2-3; perhaps TRBD2 as D (5 bases). The CDR3 is made up of 15 amino acids. Germline V gene lookup returns CDR1 MNHNY and CDR2 SVGAGI (reference sequence). The V end was cut by 3 bases, the J end by 2 bases, with 12 bases between.

This clone has a single count. In DNA, the CDR3 is TGTGCCTGGAGTCGGACTGGCAACTATGGCTACACCTTC. Amino acid sequence: CAWSRTGNYGYTF. The rearrangement uses TRBV30 and TRBJ1-2; D is unclear. Germline loops: CDR1 GTSNPN, CDR2 SVGIG (reference sequence). V lost 2 bases, J lost 2 bases, and 9 bases lay in between. The CDR3 is made up of 13 amino acids.

This chain links TRBV6-5 with TRBJ1-3; TRBD1 aligns across 7 bases. The CDR3 extends over 15 amino acids. Germline assignment: CDR1 MNHEY and CDR2 SVGAGI. V dropped 5 bases and J dropped 4; count of bases not matched to a gene: 8. CDR3 coding DNA: TGTGCCAGCAGTATTTACAGGGGCTCGGGAAACACCATATATTTT. As protein: CASSIYRGSGNTIYF.

The chain recombines TRBV6-1 with TRBJ2-3, with 8 bases identical to TRBD1. V gave up 7 bases and J gave up 6 bases; unmatched junction bases: 9. Germline-derived CDR1 and CDR2 are MNHNS and SASEGT. The CDR3 covers 14 residues. CDR3 residues: CASNGGTGADTQYF. CDR3 DNA: TGTGCCAGCAATGGCGGGACAGGCGCGGATACGCAGTATTTT.

This chain links TRBV2 with TRBJ2-5; 12 bases align to TRBD2. The CDR3 is made up of 16 amino acids. Germline trimming cut 8 bases from V and 5 bases from J; bases unmatched to any gene: 12. Germline CDR1 and CDR2: SNHLY and FYNNEI. Here the CDR3 reads CASRLAGGAGRETQYF. In DNA, the CDR3 is TGTGCCAGCCGGCTAGCGGGGGGGGCCGGTAGGGAGACCCAGTACTTC.

This clone was counted a single time. The chain recombines TRBV2 with TRBJ2-7, with 7 bases that match TRBD2. This CDR3 spans 13 amino acids. V trimming: 1 base; J trimming: 6 bases; junction bases outside the gene matches: 3. Looked up from germline, CDR1 is SNHLY and CDR2 is FYNNEI. The CDR3: CASSEEGGGEQYF. Written as DNA, the CDR3 is TGTGCCAGCAGTGAAGAGGGCGGGGGCGAGCAGTACTTC.

V usage is TRBV7-2 and J usage is TRBJ1-6, with 10 bases aligning to TRBD1. Losses at the gene ends were 4 bases for V and 0 bases for J; bases not matched to a gene: 9. Germline-derived CDR1 and CDR2 are SGHTA and FQGNSA. The CDR3 extends over 19 amino acids. CDR3 in DNA: TGTGCCAGCAGCTCCCGGGACAGGGGCTCTAGCTCCTATAATTCACCCCTCCACTTT. Amino acids: CASSSRDRGSSSYNSPLHF.